One and the same sample provided the 20 T cell receptor beta chains below, sequenced in a study of glioma-infiltrating T cells. TCR alpha and beta CDR3 regions were amplified from RNA using iRepertoire nested multiplex PCR. TCRdb called the multiplex PCR reads again in MiXCR, with one record for every CDR3 protein. The repertoire holds some 180,000 distinct CDR3 sequences, about 31% seen once, with roughly a fifth in the top ten. Sequenced: glioma tissue, nonneoplastic brain tissue, or PBMCs (not recorded which). The receptors come from a human donor with low-grade glioma or glioblastoma, undergoing nonglioma brain surgery, or in good health (not recorded which).

In its sample, this clonotype was seen once. A much larger clone sits a single nucleotide away, making a read error possible. The chain joins TRBV11-2 to TRBJ1-6; 10 nucleotides align to TRBD1. V gave up 5 bases and J gave up 13 bases; unmatched junction bases: 11. Germline V gene data show CDR1 as SGHAT and CDR2 as FQNNGV. The CDR3 runs to 15 residues. CDR3 amino acids: CASSHYPGTGDPLHF. CDR3 nucleotide sequence: TGTGCCAGCAGCCATTACCCCGGGACAGGGGACCCCCTCCACTTT.

This clonotype has ten or more counts. The V and J genes are TRBV6-6 and TRBJ2-7; D possibly corresponds to TRBD2 (6 bases). V dropped 0 bases and J dropped 0 bases, with 18 bases sitting between them. Looked up from germline, CDR1 is MNHNY and CDR2 is SVGAGI (reference sequence). The CDR3 sequence is 18 residues long. CDR3 sequence reads: CASSYSINGGGSSYEQYF. The CDR3 DNA follows: TGTGCCAGCAGTTACTCGATTAATGGGGGAGGAAGCTCCTACGAGCAGTACTTC.

The table lists this clonotype with many counts. This sequence joins TRBV20-1 and TRBJ2-3, with D hard to call. Germline loops: CDR1 DFQATT, CDR2 SNEGSKA (reference sequence). V lost 0 bases and J 6 bases, leaving 4 bases between the germline ends. The CDR3 sequence is 11 residues long. The CDR3 region has the DNA TGCAGTGCTAGAGAGGACGATACGCAGTATTTT. It encodes CSAREDDTQYF.

This clonotype was detected many times. This sequence joins TRBV28 and TRBJ2-5, with 9 bases lining up with TRBD1. The length of the CDR3 is 14 residues. The germline V gene has CDR1 MDHEN and CDR2 SYDVKM. V gave up 5 bases and J gave up 10 bases; unmatched junction bases: 11. The CDR3 DNA sequence: TGTGCCAGCAGTCCGGGACAGGGTAGAAGAGGCCAGTACTTC. Translation: CASSPGQGRRGQYF.

This clonotype showed up just a few times. The chain recombines TRBV19 with TRBJ2-5; 7 bases are shared with TRBD2. J was trimmed by 2 bases and V by 1 base; bases with no gene match: 1. The CDR3 length is 14 residues. Looked up from germline, CDR1 is LNHDA and CDR2 is SQIVND (reference sequence). CDR3 sequence (DNA): TGTGCCAGTAGTATAGGCGGGGGACAAGAGACCCAGTACTTC. Protein product: CASSIGGGQETQYF.

A remark on this clonotype: This may arise from a read error, as a much more abundant clone is one base away. The CDR3 here is CASTLGTEAFF. The DNA for the CDR3 is TGTGCCAGCACCCTGGGAACTGAAGCTTTCTTT. J is TRBJ1-1 and V is TRBV12-3 or TRBV12-4; no firm D call. This CDR3 comprises 11 residues. Trimming stripped 7 bases from V and 5 bases from J, with 8 bases between.

The chain couples TRBV6-6 to TRBJ2-3; 8 bases align to TRBD2. This CDR3 is 16 amino acids long. Germline trimming cut 0 bases from V and 2 bases from J; bases unmatched to any gene: 4. CDR1 is MNHNY, CDR2 SVGAGI, per germline (reference sequence). The CDR3 protein is CASSYSASGYTDTQYF. The DNA of the CDR3 is TGTGCCAGCAGTTACTCGGCTAGCGGGTACACAGATACGCAGTATTTT.

The genes are TRBV5-1 and TRBJ1-3; no reliable D call. The CDR3 is 17 residues long. Trimming took 1 base from V and 0 from J, leaving 14 bases between them. CDR1 is SGHRS, CDR2 YFSETQ, per germline. The CDR3 region is CASSLLGQPNSGNTIYF. CDR3 nucleotides: TGCGCCAGCAGCTTGCTAGGCCAGCCAAACTCTGGAAACACCATATATTTT.

In regard to this clonotype: Since no conserved phenylalanine or tryptophan closes the CDR3, a read error is the likely cause. V is TRBV7-3 and J is TRBJ2-5; D remains ambiguous. CDR1 and CDR2 from the germline V gene are SGHTA and FQGTGA. Trimming removed 3 bases from V and 3 bases from J, with 8 bases in between. There are 13 residues in the CDR3. Written as DNA, the CDR3 is TGTGCCAGCAGCTTTTCGAATAAAGAGACCCAGTACCTC. Translation gives CASSFSNKETQYL.

For this clonotype: A much larger clone differs by one base, so this may be a read error. The chain is built from TRBV6-1 and TRBJ2-2; D gene ambiguous. V was trimmed by 5 bases and J by 2 bases, leaving 15 bases between them. This CDR3 spans 16 amino acids. The germline gives CDR1 MNHNS, CDR2 SASEGT. DNA of the CDR3: TGTGCCAGCAGTCCCGGCGGATCAGCAAACACCGGGGAGCTGTTTTTT. Its protein product is CASSPGGSANTGELFF.

This clonotype came up a few times. V usage is TRBV12-3 or TRBV12-4 and J usage is TRBJ1-4; D call uncertain. V dropped 3 bases and J dropped 3 bases, with 8 bases sitting between them. This CDR3 spans 14 amino acids. CDR3 in DNA: TGTGCCAGCAGTTTTAGGCAGTCTAATGAAAAACTGTTTTTT. Protein sequence: CASSFRQSNEKLFF.

With regard to this clonotype: A much larger clonotype is one base distant, so this may be a read error. The CDR3 carries no conserved terminal phenylalanine or tryptophan, so it likely arises from a read error. The gene calls are TRBV3-1 and TRBJ1-1; maybe TRBD1 (6 bases). Trimming removed 5 bases from V and 0 bases from J, with 16 bases in between. The germline gives CDR1 LGHDT, CDR2 YNNKEL (reference sequence). This CDR3 has 16 residues. CDR3 sequence (DNA): TGTGCCAGCAGCGTAGCCACAGGGTTGATGAACACTGAAGCTTTCCTT. It encodes CASSVATGLMNTEAFL.

This clonotype was seen ten or more times. The chain joins TRBV4-1 to TRBJ2-1, with a tentative D call TRBD2 (6 bases). The CDR3 is 15 residues long. Trimming removed 5 bases at V and 10 bases at J, with 21 bases between. CDR1 MGHRA and CDR2 YSYEKL come from the germline V gene. The CDR3 bases are TGCGCCAGCAGCAGACCGGGACTGACGATATGGGAGCAGTTCTTC. Translated, it gives CASSRPGLTIWEQFF.

This chain connects TRBV4-1 to TRBJ2-1; 8 nucleotides align to TRBD2. Germline lookup yields CDR1 MGHRA and CDR2 YSYEKL. CDR3 size: 16 residues. With 4 bases clipped from V and 0 bases from J, the junction kept 5 bases outside the gene matches. CDR3 sequence (DNA): TGCGCCAGCAGCCGACTAGCGCGAAGCTCCTACAATGAGCAGTTCTTC. Translating gives CASSRLARSSYNEQFF.

In its sample, this clonotype was seen many times. The chain carries TRBV20-1 and TRBJ2-3, with TRBD2 matching over 13 bases. J was trimmed by 1 base and V by 5 bases; bases with no gene match: 18. Per germline, CDR1 DFQATT and CDR2 SNEGSKA (reference sequence). This CDR3 has 20 amino acids. The CDR3 reads CSAGSDGTSGNPIRTDTQYF. The CDR3, as DNA: TGCAGTGCTGGAAGTGACGGGACTAGCGGGAACCCAATCCGCACAGATACGCAGTATTTT.

This clonotype has a count of ten or more. The chain is built from TRBV7-9 and TRBJ1-6; weak D call: TRBD1 (6 bases). The CDR3 runs 12 residues. From germline, CDR1 is SEHNR and CDR2 FQNEAQ (reference sequence). With 8 bases removed from V and 5 bases from J, the gap between germline ends came to 7 bases. This CDR3 is CASRTDNSPLHF. The CDR3 DNA follows: TGTGCCAGCCGGACAGATAATTCACCCCTCCACTTT.

About this clonotype itself: The junction and the germline gene differ at one end; a read error may be behind it. The genes are TRBV30 and TRBJ2-1; D call uncertain. CDR3 size: 14 residues. CDR1 and CDR2 from the germline V gene are GTSNPN and SVGIG (reference sequence). Written as DNA, the CDR3 is TGTGCCTGGACAAGGAGTAGGTCCTACAATGAGCAGCTCTTC. Its translation is CAWTRSRSYNEQLF.

This clonotype was recorded at least ten times. The rearrangement links TRBV7-2 to TRBJ1-3; the D is unclear. V lost 0 bases and J 4 bases, leaving 10 bases between the germline ends. Germline loops: CDR1 SGHTA, CDR2 FQGNSA. This CDR3 comprises 15 residues. The CDR3 bases are TGTGCCAGCAGCTTAGCGAGGACCTACGGAAACACCATATATTTT. Protein: CASSLARTYGNTIYF.

There are many counts of this clonotype. The J gene is TRBJ2-2, the V gene TRBV10-3, with D maybe TRBD1 (6 bases). Germline V gene lookup returns CDR1 ENHRY and CDR2 SYGVKD. There are 14 residues in the CDR3. V gave up 5 bases and J gave up 6 bases, with 13 bases separating them. CDR3 nucleotides: TGTGCCATCAGTACAGGGCCCGGACCCGGGGAGCTGTTTTTT. It encodes CAISTGPGPGELFF.

As for this clonotype: A much larger clone sits a single nucleotide away, making a read error possible. The V gene is TRBV7-9, the J gene TRBJ2-2; perhaps TRBD2 as D (5 bases). Germline V CDR1 and CDR2: SEHNR, FQNEAQ (reference sequence). The CDR3 runs to 11 residues. For the CDR3, the DNA is TGTGCCAGCAAACTACTCGGGGAGCTGTCTTTT. This translates into CASKLLGELSF.